Each of the 17 T cell receptor beta chains below was sequenced from the same sample in a study of human T cells and chemical hapten exposure. TCRdb used MiXCR to reprocess the RACE reads, holding one entry per CDR3 protein. The sample records approximately 60,000 distinct CDR3 sequences, roughly a tenth being singletons. Time point in this sample: pre-sensitization, week 0. The treatment: therapeutic diphenylcyclopropenone sensitization with weekly scalp DPC. The specimen was whole blood, collected in connection with sensitization to the hapten diphenylcyclopropenone (DPC). The receptors originated from a man aged 35 to 55 with alopecia areata. Some clones in this sample may be carry-over from other donors' samples.

The V call is TRBV6-5, the J call TRBJ2-2, with 8 bases matching TRBD1. This CDR3 contains 14 residues. The V and J ends lost 6 bases and 5 bases, in that order; junction bases with no gene match: 5. CDR1 is MNHEY, CDR2 SVGAGI, per germline. CDR3 in amino acids: CASRFRGQTGELFF. CDR3 nucleotides: TGTGCCAGCAGATTCAGGGGGCAAACCGGGGAGCTGTTTTTT.

This clonotype was observed at least ten times. The chain combines TRBV6-1 with TRBJ1-1; D unresolved. CDR1 is MNHNS and CDR2 is SASEGT in the germline V gene. V was cut by 2 bases and J by 2 bases, with 6 bases left in between. This CDR3 comprises 13 residues. The CDR3 region has the DNA TGTGCCAGCAGTGAAACACGTAACACTGAAGCTTTCTTT. Amino acids: CASSETRNTEAFF.

This clonotype was recorded at least ten times. V gene TRBV7-9 combines with J gene TRBJ2-2; 14 nucleotides line up with TRBD2. The CDR3 is 18 residues long. The ends lost 5 bases at V and 4 bases at J; junction bases unmatched: 9. The V gene's germline CDR1 is SEHNR and CDR2 FQNEAQ (reference sequence). This CDR3 reads CASSTTSGRAVPTGELFF. The CDR3 bases are TGTGCCAGCAGCACGACTAGCGGGAGGGCCGTTCCCACCGGGGAGCTGTTTTTT.

This clonotype showed up many times. This chain uses TRBV5-1 with TRBJ2-6; possible D gene TRBD2, 6 bases. The germline gives CDR1 SGHRS, CDR2 YFSETQ. The ends were cut back, 0 bases at V and 0 bases at J, with 13 bases in the middle. This CDR3 is built from 18 residues. CDR3 protein: CASSLGGSGTSGANVLTF. The CDR3 coding sequence is TGCGCCAGCAGCTTGGGTGGTAGCGGAACCTCTGGGGCCAACGTCCTGACTTTC.

This clonotype was found a few times. J is TRBJ2-3 and V is TRBV7-6, with D unresolved. The CDR3 extends over 18 amino acids. Trimming shortened V by 0 bases and J by 0 bases, and 16 bases separated the two germline ends. Germline assignment: CDR1 SGHVS and CDR2 FNYEAQ. This CDR3 is CASSLATAVGLSTDTQYF. The CDR3 DNA follows: TGTGCCAGCAGCTTAGCAACGGCGGTCGGGCTGAGCACAGATACGCAGTATTTT. The full variable domain, with the rest looked up from reference TRBV7-6 and TRBJ2-3, is GAGVSQSPRYKVTKRGQDVALRCDPISGHVSLYWYRQALGQGPEFLTYFNYEAQQDKSGLPNDRFSAERPEGSISTLTIQRTEQRDSAMYRCASSLATAVGLSTDTQYFGPGTRLTVL.

This chain uses TRBV19 with TRBJ2-1, with a tentative D call TRBD2 (6 bases). Trimming stripped 8 bases from V and 2 bases from J, with 7 bases between. The CDR3 consists of 12 residues. Germline V gives CDR1 LNHDA, CDR2 SQIVND (reference sequence). The CDR3 DNA reads as TGTGCCAGTGGACTAACCTACAATGAGCAGTTCTTC. This sequence encodes CASGLTYNEQFF.

This clonotype is labeled as medium-sized. This sequence joins TRBV24-1 and TRBJ2-3, with a weak D call TRBD1 (6 bases). There are 15 residues in the CDR3. In germline, CDR1 is KGHDR, CDR2 SFDVKD. Trimming stripped 2 bases from V and 0 bases from J, with 8 bases between. The CDR3 reads CATSDSDRSTDTQYF. In DNA, the CDR3 is TGTGCCACCAGTGATTCAGACAGGAGCACAGATACGCAGTATTTT.

This clonotype was seen at least ten times. The chain is built from TRBV29-1 and TRBJ2-5; 10 bases line up with TRBD2. The ends lost 4 bases at V and 7 bases at J; junction bases unmatched: 9. The CDR3 runs 14 residues. CDR1 and CDR2 from the germline V gene are SQVTM and ANQGSEA. CDR3 sequence (DNA): TGCAGCGTTGCCCCTAGCGGGAGTTCTGTGACCCAGTACTTC. As protein: CSVAPSGSSVTQYF.

The sample holds many counts of this clonotype. The chain couples TRBV14 to TRBJ2-1, with unresolved D. V lost 0 bases and J lost 7, with 10 bases in between. Germline V gene sequence: CDR1 SGHDN, CDR2 FVKESK. The CDR3 totals 14 residues. The chain's CDR3 is CASSQEGPRNEQFF. CDR3 coding DNA: TGTGCCAGCAGCCAAGAAGGTCCAAGGAATGAGCAGTTCTTC.

This clonotype was detected many times. V gene TRBV3-1 combines with J gene TRBJ1-1; D might be TRBD1 (5 bases). The CDR3 consists of 12 residues. The V end was cut by 7 bases, the J end by 5 bases, with 11 bases between. CDR1 is LGHDT, CDR2 YNNKEL, per germline (reference sequence). The CDR3 nucleotides are TGTGCCAGCACCCCCGAGGGGACTGAAGCTTTCTTT. This encodes CASTPEGTEAFF.

The V and J genes are TRBV6-2 or TRBV6-3 and TRBJ2-7, with D perhaps assigned TRBD1 or TRBD2 (5 bases each). V shed 6 bases and J shed 3 bases, with 18 bases lying between them. The CDR3 is 15 residues long. CDR1 is MNHEY, CDR2 SVGEGT, per germline. DNA for the CDR3: TGTGCCAGCAGCACACACAGAGGGGCCAACTACGAGCAGTACTTC. The encoded protein is CASSTHRGANYEQYF.

V gene TRBV29-1 combines with J gene TRBJ2-3; D is possibly TRBD2 (5 bases). Trimming stripped 0 bases from V and 5 bases from J, with 9 bases between. The CDR3 covers 13 residues. Germline CDR1 and CDR2: SQVTM and ANQGSEA. The CDR3 DNA sequence: TGCAGCGTTGAAGAGGAAGGAGGAGATACGCAGTATTTT. Translating gives CSVEEEGGDTQYF.

This clonotype was observed many times. The CDR3 nucleotides are TGTGCCAGCAGTTACGCCGGCCTGACCGGGGAAAAACTGTTTTTT. The encoded protein is CASSYAGLTGEKLFF. This chain links TRBV6-5 with TRBJ1-4; D remains unclear. The CDR3 has 15 residues. Per the germline V gene, CDR1 is MNHEY and CDR2 is SVGAGI. Trimming removed 2 bases at V and 8 bases at J, with 15 bases between.

This clonotype was picked up many times. The CDR3 loop is CASSPDTSGTGELFF. CDR3 bases: TGCGCCAGCAGCCCCGACACGTCGGGAACTGGGGAGCTGTTTTTT. The chain carries TRBV5-1 and TRBJ2-2, with D perhaps TRBD2 (5 bases). V was shortened by 4 bases and J by 8 bases, with 18 bases between the two germline ends. Per the germline V gene, CDR1 is SGHRS and CDR2 is YFSETQ. There are 15 residues in the CDR3.

This clonotype was seen only a few times. A much larger clone sits a single nucleotide away, making a read error possible. V and J are TRBV27 and TRBJ2-7; TRBD2 might be the D (6 bases). CDR1 and CDR2 from the germline V gene are MNHEY and SMNVEV (reference sequence). Trimming took off 5 bases at V and 2 bases at J, with 16 bases between the two ends. CDR3 size: 15 residues. The CDR3, as DNA: TGTGCCAGCAGTGTGAGTGTTAGCGGCACCTACGAGCAGTACTTC. Amino acids: CASSVSVSGTYEQYF.

This clonotype came up many times. V is TRBV9 and J is TRBJ2-1; the D is unclear. Per the germline V gene, CDR1 is SGDLS and CDR2 is YYNGEE. This CDR3 is built from 13 residues. V was clipped by 3 bases and J by 2 bases, with 6 bases between them. CDR3 in amino acids: CASSALPYNEQFF. The CDR3 region has the DNA TGTGCCAGCAGCGCCCTCCCCTACAATGAGCAGTTCTTC. The full variable domain, completed using reference TRBV9 and TRBJ2-1, is DSGVTQTPKHLITATGQRVTLRCSPRSGDLSVYWYQQSLDQGLQFLIQYYNGEERAKGNILERFSAQQFPDLHSELNLSSLELGDSALYFCASSALPYNEQFFGPGTRLTVL.

The V call is TRBV29-1, the J call TRBJ2-1; no definite D call. V was trimmed by 4 bases and J by 7 bases, leaving 8 bases between them. Germline CDR1 is SQVTM and CDR2 is ANQGSEA. This CDR3 contains 11 residues. CDR3 in DNA: TGCAGCGTTGCACTCTGGAATGAGCAGTTCTTC. It specifies CSVALWNEQFF.